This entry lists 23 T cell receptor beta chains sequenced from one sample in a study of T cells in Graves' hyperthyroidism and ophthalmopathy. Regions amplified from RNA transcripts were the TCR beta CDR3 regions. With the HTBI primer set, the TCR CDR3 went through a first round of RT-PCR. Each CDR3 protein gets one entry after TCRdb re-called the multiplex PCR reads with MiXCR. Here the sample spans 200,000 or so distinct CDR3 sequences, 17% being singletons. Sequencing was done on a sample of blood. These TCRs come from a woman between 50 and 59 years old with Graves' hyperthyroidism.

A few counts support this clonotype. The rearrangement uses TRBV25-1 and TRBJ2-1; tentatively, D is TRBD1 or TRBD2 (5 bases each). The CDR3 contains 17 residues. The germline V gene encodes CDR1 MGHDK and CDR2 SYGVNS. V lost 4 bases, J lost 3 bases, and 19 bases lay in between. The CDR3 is CASSGSGTYDIYNEQFF. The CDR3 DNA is TGTGCCAGCAGTGGCTCCGGGACCTACGATATCTACAATGAGCAGTTCTTC.

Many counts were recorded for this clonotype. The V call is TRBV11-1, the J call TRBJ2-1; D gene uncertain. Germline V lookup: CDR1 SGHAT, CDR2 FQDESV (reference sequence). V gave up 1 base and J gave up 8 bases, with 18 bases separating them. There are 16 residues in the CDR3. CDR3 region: CASSLVGRRLGDEQFF. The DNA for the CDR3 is TGTGCCAGCAGCTTAGTGGGCCGCCGTTTGGGTGATGAGCAGTTCTTC.

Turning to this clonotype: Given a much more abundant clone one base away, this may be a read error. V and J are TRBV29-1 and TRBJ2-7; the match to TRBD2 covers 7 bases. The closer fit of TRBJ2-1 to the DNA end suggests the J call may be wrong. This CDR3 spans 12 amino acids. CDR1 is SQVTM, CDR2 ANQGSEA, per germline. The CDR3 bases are TGCAGCGTTCGCGGCGGGAGCTACGAGCAGTTCTTC. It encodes CSVRGGSYEQFF.

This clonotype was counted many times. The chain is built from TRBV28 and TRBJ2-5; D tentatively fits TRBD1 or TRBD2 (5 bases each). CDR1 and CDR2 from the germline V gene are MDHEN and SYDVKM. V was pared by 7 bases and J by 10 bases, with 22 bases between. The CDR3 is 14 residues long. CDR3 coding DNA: TGTGCCAGCACCGTCGAGACAGACTACCGGGACCAGTACTTC. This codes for CASTVETDYRDQYF.

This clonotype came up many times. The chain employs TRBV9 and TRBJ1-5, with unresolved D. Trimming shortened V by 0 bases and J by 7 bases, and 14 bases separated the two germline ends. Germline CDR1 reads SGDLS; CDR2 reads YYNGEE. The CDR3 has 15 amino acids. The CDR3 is CASSVGVYPEQPQHF. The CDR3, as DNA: TGTGCCAGCAGCGTAGGTGTCTACCCGGAGCAGCCCCAGCATTTT.

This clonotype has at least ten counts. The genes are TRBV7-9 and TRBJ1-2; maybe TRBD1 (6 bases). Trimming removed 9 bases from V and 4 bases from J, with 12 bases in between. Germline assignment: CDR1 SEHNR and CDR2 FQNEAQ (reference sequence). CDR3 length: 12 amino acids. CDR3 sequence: CASTEQGYGYTF. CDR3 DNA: TGTGCCAGTACCGAACAGGGCTATGGCTACACCTTC.

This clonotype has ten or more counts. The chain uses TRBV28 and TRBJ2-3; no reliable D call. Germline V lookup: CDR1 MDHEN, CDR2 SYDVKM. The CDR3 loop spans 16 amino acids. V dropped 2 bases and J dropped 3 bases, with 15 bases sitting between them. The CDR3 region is CASSLETDRITDTQYF. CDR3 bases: TGTGCCAGCAGTTTAGAAACGGATCGGATTACAGATACGCAGTATTTT.

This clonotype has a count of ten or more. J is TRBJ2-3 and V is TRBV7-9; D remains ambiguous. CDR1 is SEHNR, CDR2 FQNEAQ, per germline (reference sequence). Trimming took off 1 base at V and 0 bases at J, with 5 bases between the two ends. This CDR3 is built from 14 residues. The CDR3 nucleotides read TGTGCCAGCAGCTTAGAGGACAGCACAGATACGCAGTATTTT. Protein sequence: CASSLEDSTDTQYF. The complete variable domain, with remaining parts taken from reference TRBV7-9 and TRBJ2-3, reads DTGVSQNPRHKITKRGQNVTFRCDPISEHNRLYWYRQTLGQGPEFLTYFQNEAQLEKSRLLSDRFSAERPKGSFSTLEIQRTEQGDSAMYLCASSLEDSTDTQYFGPGTRLTVL.

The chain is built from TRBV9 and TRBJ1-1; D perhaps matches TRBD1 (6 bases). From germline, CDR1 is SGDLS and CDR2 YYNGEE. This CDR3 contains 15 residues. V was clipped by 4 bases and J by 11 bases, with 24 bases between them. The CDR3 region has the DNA TGTGCCAGCAGCACCAGAGGGGACACCAGTACCGGGGCTTTCTTT. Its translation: CASSTRGDTSTGAFF.

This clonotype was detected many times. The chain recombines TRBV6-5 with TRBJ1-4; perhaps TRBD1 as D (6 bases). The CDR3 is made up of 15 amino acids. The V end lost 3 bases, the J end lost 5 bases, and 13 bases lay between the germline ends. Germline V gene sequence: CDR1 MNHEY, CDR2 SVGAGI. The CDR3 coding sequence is TGTGCCAGCAGTTATAGGGGGGCGCGAAATGAAAAACTGTTTTTT. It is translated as CASSYRGARNEKLFF.

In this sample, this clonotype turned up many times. CDR3 in DNA: TGTGCCAGTAGCCATGAAGGATTAGCGGGAACGAACACCGGGGAGCTGTTTTTT. This gives the protein CASSHEGLAGTNTGELFF. This rearrangement joins TRBV19 to TRBJ2-2; 8 nucleotides line up with TRBD2. The CDR3 is 18 amino acids. The V gene's germline CDR1 is LNHDA and CDR2 SQIVND (reference sequence). The J segment lost 0 bases and the V segment lost 6 bases, leaving 12 bases of the junction unmatched.

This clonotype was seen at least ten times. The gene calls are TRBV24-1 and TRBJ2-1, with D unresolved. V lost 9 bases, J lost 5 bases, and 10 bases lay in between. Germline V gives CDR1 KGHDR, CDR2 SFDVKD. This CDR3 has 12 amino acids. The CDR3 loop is CATVGSHNEQFF. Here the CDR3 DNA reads TGTGCCACCGTAGGATCTCACAATGAGCAGTTCTTC.

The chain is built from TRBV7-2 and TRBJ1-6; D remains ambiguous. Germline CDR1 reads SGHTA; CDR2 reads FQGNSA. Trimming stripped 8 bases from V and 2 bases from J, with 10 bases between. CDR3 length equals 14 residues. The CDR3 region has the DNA TGTGCCAGCCGTTCGGAGCCCTATAATTCACCCCTCCACTTT. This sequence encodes CASRSEPYNSPLHF.

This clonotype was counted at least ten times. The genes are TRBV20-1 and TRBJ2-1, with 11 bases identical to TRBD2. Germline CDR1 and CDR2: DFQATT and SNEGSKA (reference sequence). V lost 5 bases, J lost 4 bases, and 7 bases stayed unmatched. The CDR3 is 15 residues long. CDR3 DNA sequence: TGCAGTGCTTCCCCGACTAGCGGGAAATACAATGAGCAGTTCTTC. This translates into CSASPTSGKYNEQFF.

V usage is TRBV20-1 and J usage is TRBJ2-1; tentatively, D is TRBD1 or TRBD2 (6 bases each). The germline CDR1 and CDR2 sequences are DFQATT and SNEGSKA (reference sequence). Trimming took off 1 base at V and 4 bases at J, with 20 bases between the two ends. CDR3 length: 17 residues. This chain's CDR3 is CSARAPQRGVGYNEQFF. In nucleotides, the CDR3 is TGCAGTGCTAGAGCCCCTCAGAGGGGGGTCGGATACAATGAGCAGTTCTTC.

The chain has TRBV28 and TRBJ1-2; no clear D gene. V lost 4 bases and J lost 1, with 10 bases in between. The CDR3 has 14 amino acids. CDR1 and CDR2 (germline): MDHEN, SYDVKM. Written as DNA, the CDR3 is TGTGCCAGCAGTTCCCTACGTGTTAACTATGGCTACACCTTC. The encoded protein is CASSSLRVNYGYTF.

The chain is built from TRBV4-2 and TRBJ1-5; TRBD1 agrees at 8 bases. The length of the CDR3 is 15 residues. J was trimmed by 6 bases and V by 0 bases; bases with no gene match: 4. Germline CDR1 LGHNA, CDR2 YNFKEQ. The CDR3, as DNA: TGTGCCAGCAGCCAAGAGACAGGGGCGGGTCAGCCCCAGCATTTT. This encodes CASSQETGAGQPQHF.

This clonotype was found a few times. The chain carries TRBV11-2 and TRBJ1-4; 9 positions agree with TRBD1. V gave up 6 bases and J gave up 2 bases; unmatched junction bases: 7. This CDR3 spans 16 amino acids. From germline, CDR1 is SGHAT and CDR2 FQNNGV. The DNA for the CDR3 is TGTGCCAGCAGGAGTGGGACAGGGAGGACTAATGAAAAACTGTTTTTT. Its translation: CASRSGTGRTNEKLFF.

The CDR3 here is CASRAIQGSGELFF. CDR3 nucleotides: TGTGCCAGCAGAGCAATACAGGGATCCGGGGAGCTGTTTTTT. The rearrangement links TRBV6-2 or TRBV6-3 to TRBJ2-2; maybe TRBD1 (6 bases). Trimming stripped 6 bases from V and 6 bases from J, with 14 bases between. CDR3 length equals 14 residues. Germline V gene sequence: CDR1 MNHEY, CDR2 SVGEGT.

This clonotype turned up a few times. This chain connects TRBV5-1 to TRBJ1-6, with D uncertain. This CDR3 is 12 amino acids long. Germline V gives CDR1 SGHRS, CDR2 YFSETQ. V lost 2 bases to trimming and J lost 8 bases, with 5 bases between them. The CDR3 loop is CASSFSDSPLHF. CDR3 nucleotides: TGCGCCAGCAGCTTTTCAGATTCACCCCTCCACTTT.

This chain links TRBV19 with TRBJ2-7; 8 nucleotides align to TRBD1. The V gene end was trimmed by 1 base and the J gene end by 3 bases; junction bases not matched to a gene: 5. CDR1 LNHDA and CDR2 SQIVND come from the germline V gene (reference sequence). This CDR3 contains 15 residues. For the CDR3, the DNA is TGTGCCAGTAGTATAGTCCGGACAGGGTACTACGAGCAGTACTTC. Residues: CASSIVRTGYYEQYF.

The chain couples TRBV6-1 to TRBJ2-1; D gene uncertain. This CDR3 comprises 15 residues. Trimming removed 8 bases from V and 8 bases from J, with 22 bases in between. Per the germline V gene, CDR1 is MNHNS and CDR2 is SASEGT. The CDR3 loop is CASCWRNPMFHEQFF. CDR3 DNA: TGTGCCAGCTGCTGGCGGAACCCTATGTTCCATGAGCAGTTCTTC.

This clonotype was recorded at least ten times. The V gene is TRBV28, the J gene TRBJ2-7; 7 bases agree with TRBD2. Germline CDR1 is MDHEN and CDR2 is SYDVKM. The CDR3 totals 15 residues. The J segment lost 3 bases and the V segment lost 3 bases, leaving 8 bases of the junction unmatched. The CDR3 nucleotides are TGTGCCAGCAGTTTGAGCGGGACCCAGTACTACGAGCAGTACTTC. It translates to CASSLSGTQYYEQYF.